The T cell receptor (beta chain) under discussion was sequenced for a study of blood T cell repertoires in COVID-19. Study context: T cells, B-cell-depleted T cells, or PBMCs provided the cDNA or gDNA that served as material.

The trim removed 2 bases at V and 8 bases at J, leaving 10 bases unmatched. Germline CDR1 reads LNHNV; CDR2 reads YYDKDF (reference sequence). The CDR3 contains 16 residues. The table came from immunoSEQ multiplex PCR; TCRdb's copy has only in-frame clones and leaves some out. This sample has a few hundred thousand clones, with 80% to 90% found just once. This clonotype was obtained from a man aged 40-55 years with acute or convalescent COVID-19. This chain links TRBV15 with TRBJ1-4; 8 bases align to TRBD1. Sequenced sample: peripheral blood. As DNA, the CDR3 is TGTGCCACCAGCAGACATAGCCAGCGACAGGGGGAAAAACTGTTTTTT. Protein sequence: CATSRHSQRQGEKLFF.